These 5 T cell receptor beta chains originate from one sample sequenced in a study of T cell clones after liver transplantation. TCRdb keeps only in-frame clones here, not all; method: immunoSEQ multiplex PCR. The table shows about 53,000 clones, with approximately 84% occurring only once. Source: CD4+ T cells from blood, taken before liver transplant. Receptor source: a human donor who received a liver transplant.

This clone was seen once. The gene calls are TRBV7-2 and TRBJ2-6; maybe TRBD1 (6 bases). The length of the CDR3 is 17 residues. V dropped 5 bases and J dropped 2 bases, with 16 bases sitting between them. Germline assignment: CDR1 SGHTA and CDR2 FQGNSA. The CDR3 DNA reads TGTGCCAGCAGCCAAGACAGGTTTGGAGCTGGGGCCAACGTCCTGACTTTC. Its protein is CASSQDRFGAGANVLTF.

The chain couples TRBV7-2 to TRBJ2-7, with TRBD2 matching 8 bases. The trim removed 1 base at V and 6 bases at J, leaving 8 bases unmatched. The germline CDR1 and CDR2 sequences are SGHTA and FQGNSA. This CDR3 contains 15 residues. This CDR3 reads CASSLERGNWGEQYF. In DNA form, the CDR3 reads TGTGCCAGCAGCTTAGAGCGGGGGAATTGGGGCGAGCAGTACTTC.

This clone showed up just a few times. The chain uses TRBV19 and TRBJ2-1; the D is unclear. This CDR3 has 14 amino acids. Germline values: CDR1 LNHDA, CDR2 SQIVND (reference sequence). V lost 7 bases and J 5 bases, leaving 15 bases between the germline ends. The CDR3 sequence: CASTGRPPDNEQFF. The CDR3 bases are TGTGCCAGTACCGGACGTCCCCCTGACAATGAGCAGTTCTTC.

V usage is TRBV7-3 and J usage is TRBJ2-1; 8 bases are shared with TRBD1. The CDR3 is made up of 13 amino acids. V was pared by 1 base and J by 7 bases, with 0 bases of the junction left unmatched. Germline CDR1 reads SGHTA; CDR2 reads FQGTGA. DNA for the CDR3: TGTGCCAGCAGCTTAAACAGGGGGAATGAGCAGTTCTTC. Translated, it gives CASSLNRGNEQFF.

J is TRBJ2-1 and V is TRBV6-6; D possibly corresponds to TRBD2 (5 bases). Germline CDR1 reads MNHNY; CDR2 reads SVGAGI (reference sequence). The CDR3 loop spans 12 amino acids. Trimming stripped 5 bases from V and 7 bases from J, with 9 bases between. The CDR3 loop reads CASSTRVNEQFF. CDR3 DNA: TGTGCCAGCAGTACTAGGGTGAATGAGCAGTTCTTC.